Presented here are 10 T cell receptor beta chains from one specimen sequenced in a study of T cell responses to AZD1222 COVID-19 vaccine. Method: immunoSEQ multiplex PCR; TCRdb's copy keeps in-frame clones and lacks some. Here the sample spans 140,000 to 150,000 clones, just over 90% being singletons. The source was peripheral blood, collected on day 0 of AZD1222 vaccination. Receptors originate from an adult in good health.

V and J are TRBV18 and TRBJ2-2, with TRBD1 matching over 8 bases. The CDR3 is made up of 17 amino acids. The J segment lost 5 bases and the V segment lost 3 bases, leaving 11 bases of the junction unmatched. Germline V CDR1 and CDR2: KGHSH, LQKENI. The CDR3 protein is CASSPRWQGAGTGELFF. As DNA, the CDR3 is TGTGCCAGCTCACCGAGATGGCAGGGGGCGGGTACCGGGGAGCTGTTTTTT.

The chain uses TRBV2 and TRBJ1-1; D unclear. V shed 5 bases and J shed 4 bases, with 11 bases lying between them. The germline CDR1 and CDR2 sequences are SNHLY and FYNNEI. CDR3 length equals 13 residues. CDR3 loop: CASSSTGSTEAFF. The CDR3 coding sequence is TGTGCCAGCAGTTCTACGGGGAGCACTGAAGCTTTCTTT.

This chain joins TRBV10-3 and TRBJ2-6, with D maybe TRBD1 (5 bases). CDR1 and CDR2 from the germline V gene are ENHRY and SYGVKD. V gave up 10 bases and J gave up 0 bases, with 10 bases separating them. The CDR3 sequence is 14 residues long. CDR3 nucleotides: TGTGCCAGCCGAGACAGCTCTGGGGCCAACGTCCTGACTTTC. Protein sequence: CASRDSSGANVLTF.

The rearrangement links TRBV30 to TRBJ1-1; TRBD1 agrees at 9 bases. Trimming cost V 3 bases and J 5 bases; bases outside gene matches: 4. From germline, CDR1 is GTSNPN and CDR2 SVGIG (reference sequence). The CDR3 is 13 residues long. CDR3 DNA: TGTGCCTGGAGGGGACAGGGCTTTACTGAAGCTTTCTTT. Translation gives CAWRGQGFTEAFF.

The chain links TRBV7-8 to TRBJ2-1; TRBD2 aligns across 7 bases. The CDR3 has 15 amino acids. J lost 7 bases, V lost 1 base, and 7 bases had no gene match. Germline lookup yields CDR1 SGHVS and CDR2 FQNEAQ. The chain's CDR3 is CASSLGGEGPNEQFF. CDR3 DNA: TGTGCCAGCAGCTTAGGGGGGGAGGGGCCTAATGAGCAGTTCTTC.

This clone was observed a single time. The CDR3 coding sequence is TGTGCCAGCAGTTTTGGGTTGAACACTGAAGCTTTCTTT. This translates into CASSFGLNTEAFF. V is TRBV12-3 or TRBV12-4 and J is TRBJ1-1; unclear D gene. The CDR3 spans 13 residues. The V end was cut by 3 bases, the J end by 0 bases, with 5 bases between.

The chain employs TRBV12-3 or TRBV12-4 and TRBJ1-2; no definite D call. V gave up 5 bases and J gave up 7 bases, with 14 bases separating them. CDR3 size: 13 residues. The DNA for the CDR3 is TGTGCCAGCAGTCTCCGGGAATGGGGTGGCTACACCTTC. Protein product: CASSLREWGGYTF.

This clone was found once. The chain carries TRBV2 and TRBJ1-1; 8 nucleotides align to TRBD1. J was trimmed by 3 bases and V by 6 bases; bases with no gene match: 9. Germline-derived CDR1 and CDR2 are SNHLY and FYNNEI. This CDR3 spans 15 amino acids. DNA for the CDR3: TGTGCCAGCAGGGATCGTACAGGGGGGGACACTGAAGCTTTCTTT. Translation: CASRDRTGGDTEAFF.

The CDR3 protein is CASSLRQGSDTQYF. CDR3 in DNA: TGTGCCAGCAGCCTCCGACAGGGCTCAGATACGCAGTATTTT. This rearrangement joins TRBV7-3 to TRBJ2-3; TRBD1 agrees at 7 bases. V lost 5 bases to trimming and J lost 4 bases; unmatched junction nucleotides: 6. Germline CDR1 SGHTA, CDR2 FQGTGA. The CDR3 length is 14 residues.

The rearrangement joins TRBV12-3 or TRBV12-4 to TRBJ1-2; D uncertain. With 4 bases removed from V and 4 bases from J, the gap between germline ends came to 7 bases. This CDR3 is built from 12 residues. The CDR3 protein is CASSSPSYGYTF. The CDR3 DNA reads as TGTGCCAGCAGTTCCCCGAGCTATGGCTACACCTTC.